The rows below give T cell receptor beta chains drawn from one sample of a study of monozygotic twins with inflammatory bowel disease. Reprocessing the 5' RACE reads, TCRdb reports a single entry for every CDR3 protein and omits DNA. Recorded for this sample: roughly 100,000 distinct CDR3 sequences. The source material was blood. Source of these receptors: a human donor with ulcerative colitis or Crohn's disease, or a healthy co-twin of an affected twin (not recorded which). CDR3s include the opening cysteine and the closing phenylalanine or tryptophan.

J	V	CDR3
TRBJ1-2	TRBV20-1	CSARQGQANYGYTF
TRBJ2-6	TRBV20-1	CSAAGQEGSGANVLTF
TRBJ2-3	TRBV7-2	CASSFLAISFGQGASDTQYF
TRBJ2-3	TRBV20-1	CSSTGTADVRGTDTQYF
TRBJ2-7	TRBV7-3	CASSSRQGGEQYF
TRBJ2-5	TRBV7-2	CASSLSPRGAGETQYF
TRBJ1-1	TRBV5-1	CASSLGPPNTEAFF
TRBJ2-7	TRBV29-1	CSVGRGIYEQYF
TRBJ2-1	TRBV20-1	CSAPRGGLANFGEQFF
TRBJ2-7	TRBV7-8	CAIAAGRLYEQYF